A selection of T cell receptor beta chains follows, all from one sample in a study of PD-L1 blockade in urothelial cancer. The repertoire was sequenced with immunoSEQ multiplex PCR; TCRdb's copy has only in-frame clones and lacks some. Of some 41,000 clones listed, approximately 90% are singletons. The material sequenced was PBMCs, taken around atezolizumab (anti-PD-L1) treatment. Receptor source: an older woman with urothelial cancer. Each CDR3 is given with its conserved first and last residue. The order of the fields is clone size, D gene, J gene, V gene, CDR3 DNA, CDR3 protein. The D gene is left open where the match is weak. Clone size is given for some rows only: seen once, a few or many times, or a class if the clone is expanded.

>.|TRBD2|TRBJ2-4|TRBV7-8
TGTGCCAGCAGAGCACTAGCGGGGGGTGGCAAAAACATTCAGTACTTC
CASRALAGGGKNIQYF
>.|TRBD1|TRBJ1-2|TRBV28
TGTGCCAGCAGTTTACCGGGACAGAGTCTTTTGGACTACACCTTC
CASSLPGQSLLDYTF
>.|.|TRBJ2-1|TRBV6-1
TGTGCCAGCAGTGCGACAGTTTACAATGAGCAGTTCTTC
CASSATVYNEQFF
>.|TRBD1|TRBJ2-3|TRBV28
TGTGCCAGCAGCCCACCCGGGACAGGCCGCACAGATACGCAGTATTTT
CASSPPGTGRTDTQYF
>.|TRBD2|TRBJ2-1|TRBV2
TGTGCCAGCAGTGAAAATAGCGGGGGGGCCCATGAGCAGTTCTTC
CASSENSGGAHEQFF
>.|TRBD1|TRBJ2-7|TRBV2
TGTGCCAACGGACAGGGTTGGGACGAGCAGTACTTC
CANGQGWDEQYF
>.|TRBD2|TRBJ2-1|TRBV12-5
TGTGCTAGTGGTTTGAGGACTAGCGGGAGTTACAATGAGCAGTTCTTC
CASGLRTSGSYNEQFF
>few|.|TRBJ2-7|TRBV2
TGTGCCAGCAAGGGCCGGGGGACCTTCTACGAGCAGTACTTC
CASKGRGTFYEQYF
>.|TRBD2|TRBJ2-1|TRBV12-5
TGTGCTAGCCAGCGGGGGGTGAGTAATGAGCAGTTCTTC
CASQRGVSNEQFF
>.|TRBD1|TRBJ2-1|TRBV6-5
TGTGCCAGCAATCCTACTCCGGGACAGTACAATGAGCAGTTCTTC
CASNPTPGQYNEQFF
>.|TRBD1|TRBJ1-6|TRBV9
TGTGCCAGCAGCGTAGAGCAGGGGGCGAGTTCACCCCTCCACTTT
CASSVEQGASSPLHF
>once|.|TRBJ2-2|TRBV19
TGTGCCAGTAGTATTTCTAGCGCGAACACCGGGGAGCTGTTTTTT
CASSISSANTGELFF
>.|TRBD1|TRBJ1-2|TRBV28
TGTGCCAGCAAGCCGGGACAGGAGTATGGCTACACCTTC
CASKPGQEYGYTF
>.|.|TRBJ1-5|TRBV27
TGTGCCAGCAGTTTATCATCGGGTAGCAATCAGCCCCAGCATTTT
CASSLSSGSNQPQHF
>.|TRBD2|TRBJ2-7|TRBV7-8
TGTGCCAGCAGCGTGGGACTAGCGCAATACGAGCAGTACTTC
CASSVGLAQYEQYF
>.|TRBD1|TRBJ1-2|TRBV28
TGTGCCAGCAGTATGACAGGGGGCAGTAACTATGGCTACACCTTC
CASSMTGGSNYGYTF
>few|.|TRBJ2-7|TRBV5-1
TGCGCCAGCAGCTTGGGGTCAGGGGGGAGGAACGAGCAGTACTTC
CASSLGSGGRNEQYF
>.|TRBD2|TRBJ2-5|TRBV27
TGTGCCAGCAGTCCCAGGACTAGCGAAGAGACCCAGTACTTC
CASSPRTSEETQYF
>.|.|TRBJ2-5|TRBV7-9
TGTGCCAGCAGCTTGTTCTCGGGAGAGACCCAGTACTTC
CASSLFSGETQYF
>.|TRBD1|TRBJ2-7|TRBV18
TGTGCCAGCTCACCCGGGACAGACCCCTACGAGCAGTACTTC
CASSPGTDPYEQYF
>.|.|TRBJ2-5|TRBV10-1
TGCGCCAGCAGTGAGGGTTGTAGTGGGGCATATCCGAAGACCCAGTACTTC
CASSEGCSGAYPKTQYF
>.|.|TRBJ1-5|TRBV6-1
TGTGCCAGCGGTGGGGGTCCGACAGACCATAGCAATCAGCCCCAGCATTTT
CASGGGPTDHSNQPQHF
>.|.|TRBJ1-5|TRBV15
TGTGCCACCGGACGCACAGGGTATGGTTTTCCCCAGCATTTT
CATGRTGYGFPQHF
>.|.|TRBJ2-2|TRBV6-6
TGTGCCAGCAGCCTTAGCACCGGGGAGCTGTTTTTT
CASSLSTGELFF
>.|.|TRBJ2-2|TRBV5-4
TGTGCCAGCAGCTTGGCAACGAACAGGAACACCGGGGAGCTGTTTTTT
CASSLATNRNTGELFF
>.|TRBD1|TRBJ1-2|TRBV19
TGTGCCAGTAGTACGACCGGGACAGGGGCCTATGGCTACACCTTC
CASSTTGTGAYGYTF